What follows is one T cell receptor (beta chain) and its context. Its target is not known. The data were obtained in a study of T-cell reconstitution after alpha-beta-depleted transplantation in children. Overall study results and limits: Newly generated T cells supplied most T-cell counts and diversity one year post-transplant. After transplant, at about two months, alpha-beta T cells were reportedly derived from several hundred expanded graft clones.

CDR1 is MNHEY, CDR2 SMNVEV, per germline (reference sequence). The CDR3 sequence is 14 residues long. Losses at the gene ends were 7 bases for V and 5 bases for J; bases not matched to a gene: 6. Unique molecular identifiers featured in how the TCRbeta library was prepared. TCRdb reprocessed the PCR reads via MiXCR and lists one record per CDR3 protein. The table shows around 960,000 distinct CDR3 sequences, with about 29% occurring only once. The sequencing here drew on PBMCs, mostly from graft donor cells, taken 360 days after TCRalphabeta/CD19-depleted stem cell transplant. V and J are TRBV27 and TRBJ2-3; 10 bases are shared with TRBD1. The source of this sequence is a boy less than two years old who had a stem cell transplant for SCID, so the T cells may come from the graft donor. CDR3 sequence: CASKRDRGKDTQYF. CDR3 nucleotide sequence: TGTGCCAGCAAACGGGACAGGGGCAAAGATACGCAGTATTTT.